This TCR beta chain was profiled in a study of blood T cell repertoires in COVID-19. For the study at large: Acute-phase and convalescent COVID-19 samples originated in the United States, Italy and Spain. In each case, the material was cDNA or gDNA derived from T cells, B-cell-depleted T cells, or PBMCs.

The V gene's germline CDR1 is MNHEY and CDR2 SMNVEV (reference sequence). V was shortened by 5 bases and J by 10 bases, with 21 bases between the two germline ends. The CDR3 totals 16 residues. As handled by the study authors: Amplification from reference gene primers served as the basis for estimated nucleated cell counts. Some clones are missing from TCRdb's copy, which holds only in-frame ones; the method was immunoSEQ multiplex PCR. The V and J calls and the clone size are those of that table, but D and trimming were determined from the DNA. The table records some 340,000 clones, 90% of them present only once. Clinical history reported by participants formed the basis on which cohorts were assigned.

The sequenced sample consisted of PBMCs or T cells enriched from blood (not recorded which). The chain joins TRBV27 to TRBJ1-6; a possible D gene is TRBD1 (5 bases). This clonotype originated in a woman aged 25 to 39 who had been exposed to COVID-19. The CDR3 bases are TGTGCCAGCAGTCCCTGGGACCGGCTGGGAGGCTCACCCCTCCACTTT. It translates to CASSPWDRLGGSPLHF.